The 11 T cell receptor beta chains below were found in one sample sequenced in a study of shared clonotypes between healthy human individuals (dated by TCRdb to 2019 to 2021). CD8 naive samples were CD45RO-negative cells positively selected for CCR7, giving a CD45RA+CCR7+ population that excluded TemRA cells. To prepare the library, the immunoSEQ multiplex PCR assay was applied. The clones in this table, taken by TCRdb from immuneACCESS, are in-frame only. Not every clone is retained; where verified, under half of the shortfall comes from an unresolved V gene, and the cause of the rest is unknown. The sample table contains roughly 810,000 clones; only one count was recorded for 96% of them. The leading ten clones occupy about 0.22% of the sample. The sample taken for sequencing was naive CD8+ T cells sorted from blood. The sample's cell subset or site label, decoded: CD45RA+CCR7+. Source of these receptors: a man aged 25-45 years in good health.

This sequence joins TRBV5-4 and TRBJ1-1; D possibly corresponds to TRBD1 (6 bases). V was clipped by 6 bases and J by 8 bases, with 11 bases between them. Germline V gene data show CDR1 as SGHNT and CDR2 as YYREEE (reference sequence). The CDR3 runs to 11 residues. Here the CDR3 DNA reads TGTGCCAGCAACGCTCAGGGGGAAGCTTTCTTT. It specifies CASNAQGEAFF.

The chain carries TRBV15 and TRBJ2-1; D is uncertain. The CDR3 runs 14 residues. V was cut by 8 bases and J by 4 bases, with 15 bases left in between. The germline V gene encodes CDR1 LNHNV and CDR2 YYDKDF (reference sequence). In DNA form, the CDR3 reads TGTGCCACCGGGGAAAAGCGAGTATACAATGAGCAGTTCTTC. It specifies CATGEKRVYNEQFF. Full variable domain (missing parts from reference TRBV15 and TRBJ2-1): DAMVIQNPRYQVTQFGKPVTLSCSQTLNHNVMYWYQQKSSQAPKLLFHYYDKDFNNEADTPDNFQSRRPNTSFCFLDIRSPGLGDTAMYLCATGEKRVYNEQFFGPGTRLTVL.

The chain is built from TRBV7-9 and TRBJ2-7, with D perhaps matching TRBD1 (6 bases). V lost 6 bases and J lost 0, with 12 bases in between. The CDR3 has 14 residues. The germline V gene encodes CDR1 SEHNR and CDR2 FQNEAQ (reference sequence). The CDR3 region is CASRPDRSSYEQYF. Written as DNA, the CDR3 is TGTGCCAGCAGACCAGACAGGAGCTCCTACGAGCAGTACTTC.

The chain is built from TRBV10-3 and TRBJ2-3; TRBD2 matches 7 bases. The V gene end was trimmed by 3 bases and the J gene end by 0 bases; junction bases not matched to a gene: 3. There are 15 residues in the CDR3. Germline CDR1 ENHRY, CDR2 SYGVKD. CDR3 sequence: CAISDFSGSTDTQYF. The CDR3 DNA follows: TGTGCCATCAGTGATTTTAGCGGGAGCACAGATACGCAGTATTTT.

The chain carries TRBV27 and TRBJ2-7; no definite D call. Trimming left V 5 bases short and J 2 bases short, with 19 bases between. The CDR3 is 16 residues long. CDR1 is MNHEY and CDR2 is SMNVEV in the germline V gene (reference sequence). The CDR3 nucleotides read TGTGCCAGCAGTACCCCTAAGGGCAGCCCTCCCTACGAGCAGTACTTC. It encodes CASSTPKGSPPYEQYF.

This chain uses TRBV28 with TRBJ2-5; TRBD2 matches 10 bases. Germline trimming cut 10 bases from V and 2 bases from J; bases unmatched to any gene: 7. The CDR3 sequence is 14 residues long. Germline assignment: CDR1 MDHEN and CDR2 SYDVKM. The CDR3 DNA reads as TGTGCCACACTAGCGGGATTGGGGCAAGAGACCCAGTACTTC. Translation: CATLAGLGQETQYF.

This sequence joins TRBV5-5 and TRBJ1-1; TRBD1 aligns across 9 bases. V lost 4 bases, J lost 7 bases, and 5 bases stayed unmatched. The CDR3 totals 13 residues. The germline V gene encodes CDR1 SGHKS and CDR2 YYEKEE (reference sequence). The CDR3 DNA sequence: TGTGCCAGCAGCATACAGGGGGCGGATGAAGCTTTCTTT. Amino acids: CASSIQGADEAFF.

The chain is built from TRBV19 and TRBJ2-2; the D gene is possibly TRBD1 (5 bases). The ends were cut back, 2 bases at V and 5 bases at J, with 12 bases in the middle. The CDR3 spans 15 residues. CDR1 is LNHDA, CDR2 SQIVND, per germline (reference sequence). The CDR3 DNA reads TGTGCCAGTAGTATAATATCAGGGAAGACCGGGGAGCTGTTTTTT. Encoded protein: CASSIISGKTGELFF.

The chain has TRBV6-5 and TRBJ2-2, with 9 bases matching TRBD1. The length of the CDR3 is 15 residues. Germline V lookup: CDR1 MNHEY, CDR2 SVGAGI. V trimming: 5 bases; J trimming: 9 bases; junction bases outside the gene matches: 10. CDR3 DNA: TGTGCCAGCAGTCGAACAGGGGGCGCCAACCGGGAGCTGTTTTTT. Translating it yields CASSRTGGANRELFF.

The chain has TRBV13 and TRBJ2-7, with 9 bases that match TRBD2. Germline CDR1 reads PRHDT; CDR2 reads FYEKMQ (reference sequence). The CDR3 is 14 residues long. V lost 5 bases, J lost 4 bases, and 6 bases stayed unmatched. The CDR3 DNA is TGTGCCAGCAGCCGTATAGCGGGGGCTTACGAGCAGTACTTC. It translates to CASSRIAGAYEQYF.

Only one count was recorded for this clone. V usage is TRBV27 and J usage is TRBJ2-1; tentative D call: TRBD2 (6 bases). CDR3 length: 15 residues. Germline CDR1 reads MNHEY; CDR2 reads SMNVEV (reference sequence). V was shortened by 2 bases and J by 4 bases, with 12 bases between the two germline ends. CDR3 coding DNA: TGTGCCAGCAGTTTAAGGCGGGACGGGTACAATGAGCAGTTCTTC. Translated, it gives CASSLRRDGYNEQFF.